This T cell receptor (beta chain) was documented in a study of T-cell memory formation after mild COVID-19 (dated by TCRdb to 2020 to 2022). Background for the entire study: TCR sequence clusters from the two donors were found to be largely donor specific. Longitudinal TCRalpha and TCRbeta repertoire sequencing tracked T-cell clones expanding and contracting after mild COVID-19 in a couple of donors. The cohort comprised two young, previously healthy adult volunteers, one female and one male.

Comments on this clonotype: The specificity of this receptor is unknown. Per-nucleotide qualities are absent, and no much larger clonotype sits a single base away.

Findings and caveats that apply to the study as a whole: From day 15 to 85, contracting clones showed balanced CD4/CD8 phenotypes, whereas a second wave of clones that expanded from day 15 to 37 leaned towards CD4+. Contracting CD4+ clones turned up mainly in the CM and EM memory subsets, whereas EMRA was where CD8+ clones were enriched. Only a couple of mild cases were covered in the study, and larger cohorts including severe cases with pre-infection samples were considered necessary. Whether the second-wave clones peaking on day 37 were SARS-CoV-2 specific was not confirmed. Some responding clones were detected in pre-infection memory, suggesting pre-existing cross-reactive memory T cells joined the SARS-CoV-2 response.

Ficoll-Paque density gradient centrifugation was the method used to isolate PBMCs. For sequencing, an Illumina NovaSeq 6000 was employed. Using 5'RACE with constant-segment primers, TCRalpha and TCRbeta cDNA libraries were constructed, with sample barcodes and unique molecular identifiers added in the process. Trizol reagent was used to extract RNA from every sample. Amplification of the libraries took two PCR steps, and the second step added a second sample barcode plus Illumina TruSeq adapters. Libraries were sequenced on an Illumina NovaSeq with 2 x 150 bp paired-end reads. The study's processing was this. The reads were demultiplexed and collapsed into UMI-guided consensus sequences using migec v1.2.7. Using mixcr v2.1.11, UMI consensuses were aligned to TRA and TRB V and J templates and then assembled into clonotypes. Expanded or contracted clonotypes were those called significant by both edgeR and NoisET, with noise models trained on biological replicates. For edgeR calls, the cutoffs were a false discovery rate-adjusted p below 0.01 and a log2 fold-change threshold of 1. As an exploratory analysis of dynamics, max-normalized trajectories of the 1000 most abundant clonotypes were examined with PCA combined with hierarchical clustering. Separately sequenced CD4+ and CD8+ repertoires were used to assign a CD4 or CD8 phenotype to each responding clone. TCRdb cleaned the public reads at Q25 with fastp, built clones with MiXCR and kept in-frame beta chains. Every CDR3 protein is listed once, alongside the most common genes and DNA of its rows. TCRdb, not the authors, supplied the V and J calls. The sample has under 300,000 distinct CDR3 sequences on record, 8.5% to 9.5% of them singletons. Around a fifth of the sample belongs to the ten largest clones.

This TCR came from a man between 18 and 29 years old who had mild COVID-19 (a few samples of this study predate the infection). The sample titles of this study are shuffled in the database, so cell type and time point are left out; the donor was told from shared clones. Sequenced material: PBMCs or a T cell subset sorted from them (not recorded which).

The CDR3 in this case is CASSFDGDTQYF. The bases are TGTGCCAGCAGCTTCGACGGAGATACGCAGTATTTT. The chain couples TRBV7-9 to TRBJ2-3; no D gene call is confident. There are 12 amino acids in the CDR3, from cysteine to phenylalanine inclusive. Only the CDR3 DNA stays, 36 bases, in frame from base 1. V was cut back by 3 bases and J by 5 bases, leaving a gap of 6 bases between them. From the germline V gene (reference sequence), CDR1 is SEHNR and CDR2 is FQNEAQ. When the CDR3 is completed using the reference TRBV7-9 and TRBJ2-3 genes on either side, the full variable domain is DTGVSQNPRHKITKRGQNVTFRCDPISEHNRLYWYRQTLGQGPEFLTYFQNEAQLEKSRLLSDRFSAERPKGSFSTLEIQRTEQGDSAMYLCASSFDGDTQYFGPGTRLTVL.